This T cell receptor beta chain was recorded in a study of human T cells and chemical hapten exposure. Time point denoted: patch test 3, about 24 weeks after DPC sensitization. Noted treatment: therapeutic diphenylcyclopropenone sensitization with weekly scalp DPC. TCRdb called the RACE reads again in MiXCR, with one record for every CDR3 protein. The sample lists roughly 100,000 distinct CDR3 sequences, around 35% seen once, with approximately 3% in the top ten. V gave up 3 bases and J gave up 2 bases; unmatched junction bases: 8. The CDR3 has 16 residues. The rearrangement links TRBV12-3 or TRBV12-4 to TRBJ2-3; TRBD2 agrees at 7 bases. The TCR was taken from a man aged 40-50 years with alopecia areata. Some clones in this sample may be carry-over from other donors' samples. The sample in question was whole blood, obtained in connection with sensitization to the hapten diphenylcyclopropenone (DPC). The CDR3 bases are TGTGCCAGCAGTTTTTCCCTAGCGGCTGACACAGATACGCAGTATTTT. Protein sequence: CASSFSLAADTDTQYF.